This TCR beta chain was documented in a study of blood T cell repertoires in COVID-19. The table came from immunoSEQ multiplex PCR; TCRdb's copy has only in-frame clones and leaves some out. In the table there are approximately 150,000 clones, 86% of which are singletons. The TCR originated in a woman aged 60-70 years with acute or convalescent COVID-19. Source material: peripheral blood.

In nucleotides, the CDR3 is TGTGCCAGCAGTCTACCTAGCGGGGTGGGATTCTTC. Protein product: CASSLPSGVGFF. The chain links TRBV12-3 or TRBV12-4 to TRBJ2-1; 9 bases are shared with TRBD2. This CDR3 is 12 amino acids long. The V gene end was trimmed by 5 bases and the J gene end by 16 bases; junction bases not matched to a gene: 9.